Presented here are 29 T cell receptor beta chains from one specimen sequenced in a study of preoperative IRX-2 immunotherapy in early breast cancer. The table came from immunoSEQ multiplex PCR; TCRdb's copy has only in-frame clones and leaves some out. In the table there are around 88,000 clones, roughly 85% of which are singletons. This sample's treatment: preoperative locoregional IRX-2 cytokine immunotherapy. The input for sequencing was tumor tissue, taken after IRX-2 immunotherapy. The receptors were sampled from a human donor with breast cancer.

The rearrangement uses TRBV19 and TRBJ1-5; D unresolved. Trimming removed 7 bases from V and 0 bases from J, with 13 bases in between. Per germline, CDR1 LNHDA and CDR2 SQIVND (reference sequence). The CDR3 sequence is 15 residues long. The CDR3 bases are TGTGCCAGTAAACACGGTGGCTATAGCAATCAGCCCCAGCATTTT. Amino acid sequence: CASKHGGYSNQPQHF.

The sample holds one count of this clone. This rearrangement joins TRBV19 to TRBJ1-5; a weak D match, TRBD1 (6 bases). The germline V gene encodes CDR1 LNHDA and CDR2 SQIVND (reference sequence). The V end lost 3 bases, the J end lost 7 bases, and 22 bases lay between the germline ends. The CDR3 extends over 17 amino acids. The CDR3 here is CASSIGLGRGSQQPQHF. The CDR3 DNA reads TGTGCCAGTAGTATCGGTCTGGGCAGGGGATCTCAACAGCCCCAGCATTTT.

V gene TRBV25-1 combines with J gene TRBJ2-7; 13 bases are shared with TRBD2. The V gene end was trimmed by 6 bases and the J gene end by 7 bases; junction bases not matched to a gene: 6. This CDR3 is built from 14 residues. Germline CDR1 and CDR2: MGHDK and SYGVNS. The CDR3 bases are TGTGCCAGCAGCGGGACTAGCGGGACGAGAGAGCAGTACTTC. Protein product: CASSGTSGTREQYF.

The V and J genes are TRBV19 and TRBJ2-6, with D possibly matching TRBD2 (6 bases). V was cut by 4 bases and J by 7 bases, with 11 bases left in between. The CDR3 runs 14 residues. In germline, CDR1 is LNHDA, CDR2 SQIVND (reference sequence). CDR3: CASSSGGIANVLTF. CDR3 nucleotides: TGTGCCAGTAGTAGTGGAGGGATTGCCAACGTCCTGACTTTC.

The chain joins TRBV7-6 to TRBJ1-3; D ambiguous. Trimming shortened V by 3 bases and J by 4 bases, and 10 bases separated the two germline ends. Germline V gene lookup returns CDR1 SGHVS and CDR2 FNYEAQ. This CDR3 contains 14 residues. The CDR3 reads CASSFSVVGNTIYF. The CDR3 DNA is TGTGCCAGCAGCTTCAGCGTCGTCGGAAACACCATATATTTT.

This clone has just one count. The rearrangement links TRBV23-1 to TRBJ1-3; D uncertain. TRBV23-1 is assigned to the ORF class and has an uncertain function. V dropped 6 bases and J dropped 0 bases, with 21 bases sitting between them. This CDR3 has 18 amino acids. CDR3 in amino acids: CASSPSAFLGISGNTIYF. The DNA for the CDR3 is TGCGCCAGCAGCCCTTCGGCATTTCTCGGGATCTCTGGAAACACCATATATTTT.

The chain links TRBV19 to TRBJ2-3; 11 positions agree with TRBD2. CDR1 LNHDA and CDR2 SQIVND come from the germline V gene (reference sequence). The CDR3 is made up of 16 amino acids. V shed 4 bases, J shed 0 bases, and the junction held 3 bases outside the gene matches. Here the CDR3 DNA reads TGTGCCAGTAGTACCTCTAGCGGGGGGAGCACAGATACGCAGTATTTT. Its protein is CASSTSSGGSTDTQYF.

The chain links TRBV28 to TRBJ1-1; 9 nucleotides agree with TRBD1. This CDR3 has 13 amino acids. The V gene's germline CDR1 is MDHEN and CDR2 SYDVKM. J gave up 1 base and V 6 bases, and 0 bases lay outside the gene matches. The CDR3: CASRGQGNTEAFF. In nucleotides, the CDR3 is TGTGCCAGCAGGGGACAGGGGAACACTGAAGCTTTCTTT.

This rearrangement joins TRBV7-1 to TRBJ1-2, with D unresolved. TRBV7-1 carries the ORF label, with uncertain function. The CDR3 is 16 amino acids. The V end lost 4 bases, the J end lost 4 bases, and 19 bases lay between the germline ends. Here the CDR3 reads CASSLGGGSYLYGYTF. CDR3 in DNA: TGTGCCAGCAGCTTAGGCGGCGGCTCGTACCTCTATGGCTACACCTTC.

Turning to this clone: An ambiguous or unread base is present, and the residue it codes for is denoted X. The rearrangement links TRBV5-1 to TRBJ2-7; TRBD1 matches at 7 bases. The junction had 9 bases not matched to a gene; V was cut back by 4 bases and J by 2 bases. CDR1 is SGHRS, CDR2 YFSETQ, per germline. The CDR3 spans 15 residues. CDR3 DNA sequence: TGCGCCAGCAGCRTTTCCGGGACAGAAGCCTACGAGCAGTACTTC. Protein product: CASSXSGTEAYEQYF.

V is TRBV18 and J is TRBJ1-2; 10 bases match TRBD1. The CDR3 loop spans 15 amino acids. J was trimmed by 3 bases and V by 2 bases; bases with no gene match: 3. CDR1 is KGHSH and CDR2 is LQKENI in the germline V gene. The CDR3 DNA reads TGTGCCAGCTCACCATTGGGGACAGGGGACTATGGCTACACCTTC. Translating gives CASSPLGTGDYGYTF.

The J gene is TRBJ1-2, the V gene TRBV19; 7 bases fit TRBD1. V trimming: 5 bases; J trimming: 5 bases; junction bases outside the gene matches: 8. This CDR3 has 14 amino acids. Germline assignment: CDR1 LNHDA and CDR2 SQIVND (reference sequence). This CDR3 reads CASSPGDSRYGYTF. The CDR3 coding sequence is TGTGCCAGTAGTCCCGGGGACAGCCGGTATGGCTACACCTTC. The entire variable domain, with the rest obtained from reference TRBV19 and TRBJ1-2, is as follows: DGGITQSPKYLFRKEGQNVTLSCEQNLNHDAMYWYRQDPGQGLRLIYYSQIVNDFQKGDIAEGYSVSREKKESFPLTVTSAQKNPTAFYLCASSPGDSRYGYTFGSGTRLTVV.

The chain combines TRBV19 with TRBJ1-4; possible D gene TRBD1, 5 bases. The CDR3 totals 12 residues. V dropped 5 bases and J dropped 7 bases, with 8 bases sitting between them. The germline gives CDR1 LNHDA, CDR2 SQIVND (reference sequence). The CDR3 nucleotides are TGTGCCAGTAGTGCGGGACGTGAAAAACTGTTTTTT. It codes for CASSAGREKLFF.

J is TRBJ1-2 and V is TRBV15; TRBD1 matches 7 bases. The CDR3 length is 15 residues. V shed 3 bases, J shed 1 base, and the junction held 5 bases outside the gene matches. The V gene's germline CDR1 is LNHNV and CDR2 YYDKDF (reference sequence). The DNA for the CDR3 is TGTGCCACCAGCAGTTCCGGGACAGTTAACTATGGCTACACCTTC. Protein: CATSSSGTVNYGYTF. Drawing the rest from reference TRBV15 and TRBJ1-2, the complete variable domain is DAMVIQNPRYQVTQFGKPVTLSCSQTLNHNVMYWYQQKSSQAPKLLFHYYDKDFNNEADTPDNFQSRRPNTSFCFLDIRSPGLGDTAMYLCATSSSGTVNYGYTFGSGTRLTVV.

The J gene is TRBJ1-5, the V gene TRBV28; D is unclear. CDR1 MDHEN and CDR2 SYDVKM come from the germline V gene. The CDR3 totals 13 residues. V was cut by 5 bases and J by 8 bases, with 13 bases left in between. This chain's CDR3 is CASSPTFWEPQHF. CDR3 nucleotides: TGTGCCAGCAGTCCCACCTTTTGGGAGCCCCAGCATTTT.

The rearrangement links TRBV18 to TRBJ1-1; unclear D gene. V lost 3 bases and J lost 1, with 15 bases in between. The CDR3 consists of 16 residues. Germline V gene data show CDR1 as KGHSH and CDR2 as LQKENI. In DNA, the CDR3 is TGTGCCAGCTCACCCGGGCAGAAAGCCACGAACACTGAAGCTTTCTTT. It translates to CASSPGQKATNTEAFF. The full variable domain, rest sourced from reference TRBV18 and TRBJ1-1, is NAGVMQNPRHLVRRRGQEARLRCSPMKGHSHVYWYRQLPEEGLKFMVYLQKENIIDESGMPKERFSAEFPKEGPSILRIQQVVRGDSAAYFCASSPGQKATNTEAFFGQGTRLTVV.

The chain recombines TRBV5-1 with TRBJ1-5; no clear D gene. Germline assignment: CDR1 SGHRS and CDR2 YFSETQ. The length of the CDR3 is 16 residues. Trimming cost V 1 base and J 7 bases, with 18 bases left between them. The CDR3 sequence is CASSLTPLTSGQPQHF. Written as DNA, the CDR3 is TGCGCCAGCAGCTTGACGCCTCTGACAAGCGGACAGCCCCAGCATTTT.

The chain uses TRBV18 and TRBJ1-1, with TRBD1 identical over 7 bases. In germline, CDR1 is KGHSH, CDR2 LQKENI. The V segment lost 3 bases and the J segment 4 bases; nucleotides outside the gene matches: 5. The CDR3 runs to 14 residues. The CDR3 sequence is CASSPGTVGTEAFF. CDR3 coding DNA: TGTGCCAGCTCACCCGGGACAGTCGGCACTGAAGCTTTCTTT.

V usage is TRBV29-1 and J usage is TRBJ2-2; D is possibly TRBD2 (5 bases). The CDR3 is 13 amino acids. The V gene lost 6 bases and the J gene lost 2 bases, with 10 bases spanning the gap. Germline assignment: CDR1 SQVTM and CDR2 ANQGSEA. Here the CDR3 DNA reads TGCAGCGTGCGGGCATCAAACACCGGGGAGCTGTTTTTT. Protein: CSVRASNTGELFF.

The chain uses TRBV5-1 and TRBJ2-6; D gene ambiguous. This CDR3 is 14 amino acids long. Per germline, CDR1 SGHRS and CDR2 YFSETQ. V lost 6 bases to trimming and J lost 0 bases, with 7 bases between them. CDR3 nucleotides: TGCGCCAGCATGGGGATCTCTGGGGCCAACGTCCTGACTTTC. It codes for CASMGISGANVLTF.

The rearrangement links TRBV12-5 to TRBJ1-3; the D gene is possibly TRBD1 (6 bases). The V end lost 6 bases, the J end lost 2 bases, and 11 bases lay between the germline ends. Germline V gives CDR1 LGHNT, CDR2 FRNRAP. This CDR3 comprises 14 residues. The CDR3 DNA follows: TGTGCTAGTGGCCAGGGGTCTACTGGAAACACCATATATTTT. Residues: CASGQGSTGNTIYF.

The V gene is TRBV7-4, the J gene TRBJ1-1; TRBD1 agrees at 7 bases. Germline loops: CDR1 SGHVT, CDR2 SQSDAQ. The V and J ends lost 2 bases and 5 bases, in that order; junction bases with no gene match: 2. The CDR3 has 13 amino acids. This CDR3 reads CASSLHRGTEAFF. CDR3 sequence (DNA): TGTGCCAGCAGCTTACACAGGGGTACTGAAGCTTTCTTT.

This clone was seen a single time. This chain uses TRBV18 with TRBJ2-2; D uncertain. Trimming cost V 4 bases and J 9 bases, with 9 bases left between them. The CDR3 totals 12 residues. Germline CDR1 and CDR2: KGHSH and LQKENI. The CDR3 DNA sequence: TGTGCCAGCTCACAGGGAACCCGGGAGCTGTTTTTT. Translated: CASSQGTRELFF.

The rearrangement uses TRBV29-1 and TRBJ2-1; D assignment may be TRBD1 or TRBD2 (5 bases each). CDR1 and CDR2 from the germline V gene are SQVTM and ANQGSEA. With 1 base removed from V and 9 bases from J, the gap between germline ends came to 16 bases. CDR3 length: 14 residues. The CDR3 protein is CSVEGQGRRGEQFF. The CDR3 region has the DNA TGCAGCGTTGAAGGGCAGGGACGTCGGGGTGAGCAGTTCTTC.

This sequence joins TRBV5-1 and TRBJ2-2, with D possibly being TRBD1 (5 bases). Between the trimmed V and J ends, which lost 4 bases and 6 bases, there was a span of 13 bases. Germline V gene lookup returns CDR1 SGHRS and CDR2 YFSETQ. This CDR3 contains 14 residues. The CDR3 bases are TGCGCCAGCAGCCCCTCCACAGGACCCGGGGAGCTGTTTTTT. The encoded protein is CASSPSTGPGELFF.

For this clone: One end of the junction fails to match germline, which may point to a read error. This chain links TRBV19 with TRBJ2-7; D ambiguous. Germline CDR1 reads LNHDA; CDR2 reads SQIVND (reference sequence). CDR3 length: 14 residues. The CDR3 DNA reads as TGTGCCAGTAGTATAGCCGTACCCCCCTACGAGCAGTACTTT. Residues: CASSIAVPPYEQYF.

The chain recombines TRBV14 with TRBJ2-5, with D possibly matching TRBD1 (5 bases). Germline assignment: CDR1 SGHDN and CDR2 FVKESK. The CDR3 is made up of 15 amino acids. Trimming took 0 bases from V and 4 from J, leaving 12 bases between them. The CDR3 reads CASSQDLQGGETQYF. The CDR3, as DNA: TGTGCCAGCAGCCAAGACCTTCAGGGCGGAGAGACCCAGTACTTC.

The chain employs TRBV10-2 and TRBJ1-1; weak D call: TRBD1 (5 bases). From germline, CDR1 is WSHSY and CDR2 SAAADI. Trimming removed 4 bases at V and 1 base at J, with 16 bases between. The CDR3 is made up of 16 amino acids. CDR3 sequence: CASSGTWGMGNTEAFF. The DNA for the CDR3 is TGCGCCAGCAGTGGTACATGGGGGATGGGGAACACTGAAGCTTTCTTT.

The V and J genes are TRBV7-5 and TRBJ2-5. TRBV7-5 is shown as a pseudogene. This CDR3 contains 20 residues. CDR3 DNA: TGTGCCAGCAGCTTAACCTTCGGGCGGAGGCAACGGACAACCAAAGAGACCCAGTACTTC. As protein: CASSLTFGRRQRTTKETQYF.